Following are 2 T cell receptor beta chains from one sample sequenced in a study of blood T cell repertoires in COVID-19. This table comes from immunoSEQ multiplex PCR, and its TCRdb copy is limited to in-frame clones, with some not included. Of about 120,000 clones in the sample, over 75% were seen once. Sample: peripheral blood. The origin of the receptors is an elderly woman with acute or convalescent COVID-19.

This sequence joins TRBV11-1 and TRBJ2-7; 10 bases are a match to TRBD1. Germline CDR1 reads SGHAT; CDR2 reads FQDESV (reference sequence). The CDR3 length is 14 residues. J gave up 4 bases and V 5 bases, and 5 bases lay outside the gene matches. CDR3 nucleotides: TGTGCCAGCAGCGACCGGGACAGGGGTTACGAGCAGTACTTC. This translates into CASSDRDRGYEQYF.

This chain uses TRBV6-5 with TRBJ1-5, with TRBD1 as a possible D gene (5 bases). In germline, CDR1 is MNHEY, CDR2 SVGAGI. V was cut by 10 bases and J by 7 bases, with 14 bases left in between. This CDR3 spans 12 amino acids. CDR3 sequence: CATNPGKQPQHF. CDR3 nucleotide sequence: TGTGCCACCAACCCAGGGAAGCAGCCCCAGCATTTT.